These 26 T cell receptor beta chains were sequenced from one sample in a study of T cell repertoires in ileal Crohn's disease. Profiling relied on immunoSEQ multiplex PCR, and the TCRdb table lists in-frame clones only, not all of them. The table shows 4,300 or so clones, with roughly 74% occurring only once. Source material: ileal tissue. These receptors originate from an adult with Crohn's disease.

The chain has TRBV30 and TRBJ2-4; perhaps TRBD1 as D (7 bases). Germline values: CDR1 GTSNPN, CDR2 SVGIG (reference sequence). The CDR3 is made up of 11 amino acids. Deletions cut 2 bases from V and 9 bases from J, with 8 bases between. The chain's CDR3 is CAWSQGGIQYF. The CDR3 DNA reads TGTGCCTGGAGTCAGGGGGGCATTCAGTACTTC.

J is TRBJ2-7 and V is TRBV6-1, with 10 bases fitting TRBD2. The V and J ends lost 3 bases and 3 bases, in that order; junction bases with no gene match: 2. Germline-derived CDR1 and CDR2 are MNHNS and SASEGT. CDR3 length: 14 residues. CDR3 DNA sequence: TGTGCCAGCAGTGAGGGACTAGCGATCTACGAGCAGTACTTC. Amino acid sequence: CASSEGLAIYEQYF.

The chain links TRBV30 to TRBJ2-3, with no clear D. Germline assignment: CDR1 GTSNPN and CDR2 SVGIG (reference sequence). Between the trimmed V and J ends, which lost 0 bases and 3 bases, there was a span of 4 bases. The CDR3 has 12 amino acids. The CDR3 sequence: CAWSVETDTQYF. The DNA of the CDR3 is TGTGCCTGGAGTGTAGAGACAGATACGCAGTATTTT.

The chain joins TRBV29-1 to TRBJ2-3; maybe TRBD1 (5 bases). Germline lookup yields CDR1 SQVTM and CDR2 ANQGSEA. Trimming stripped 3 bases from V and 1 base from J, with 8 bases between. The CDR3 is made up of 13 amino acids. Here the CDR3 DNA reads TGCAGCGTTGATCAGGGCGGCACAGATACGCAGTATTTT. Translated: CSVDQGGTDTQYF.

The chain links TRBV11-2 to TRBJ2-1; 12 bases agree with TRBD2. V lost 5 bases and J lost 5; bases outside the gene matches: 4. Germline loops: CDR1 SGHAT, CDR2 FQNNGV. The length of the CDR3 is 15 residues. The DNA for the CDR3 is TGTGCCAGCAGCCCTAGCGGGAGGGCCAACAATGAGCAGTTCTTC. Its translation: CASSPSGRANNEQFF.

This clone was recorded once. The chain links TRBV6-6 to TRBJ2-2, with D possibly matching TRBD1 (7 bases). Germline CDR1 reads MNHNY; CDR2 reads SVGAGI (reference sequence). V was cut by 5 bases and J by 9 bases, with 19 bases left in between. This CDR3 spans 15 amino acids. The CDR3: CASSQLDRTIRELFF. CDR3 nucleotide sequence: TGTGCCAGCAGTCAACTGGACAGGACTATTAGGGAGCTGTTTTTT.

The chain combines TRBV27 with TRBJ2-5, with D maybe TRBD1 (6 bases). The closer fit of TRBJ2-7 to the DNA end suggests the J call may be wrong. The CDR3 runs to 14 residues. Germline V gene lookup returns CDR1 MNHEY and CDR2 SMNVEV (reference sequence). The chain's CDR3 is CASSLRDKPYEQYF. The CDR3 DNA is TGTGCCAGCAGTTTGAGGGACAAACCTTACGAGCAGTACTTC.

V usage is TRBV28 and J usage is TRBJ2-7, with a possible D match to TRBD2 (5 bases). Germline V gene data show CDR1 as MDHEN and CDR2 as SYDVKM. V gave up 8 bases and J gave up 2 bases, with 13 bases separating them. The CDR3 has 13 amino acids. CDR3 region: CASWLTGTYEQYF. CDR3 bases: TGTGCCAGCTGGCTGACGGGAACCTACGAGCAGTACTTC.

The chain links TRBV20-1 to TRBJ2-1; 7 bases align to TRBD1. The V and J ends lost 6 bases and 11 bases, in that order; junction bases with no gene match: 7. From germline, CDR1 is DFQATT and CDR2 SNEGSKA (reference sequence). The CDR3 extends over 11 amino acids. CDR3 DNA: TGCAGTGCGCCGCGACAGGGAAAGCAGTTCTTC. It yields the protein CSAPRQGKQFF.

This clone was picked up a small number of times. The gene calls are TRBV4-1 and TRBJ1-6; 9 bases line up with TRBD1. CDR3 size: 16 residues. The germline V gene has CDR1 MGHRA and CDR2 YSYEKL. With 0 bases clipped from V and 10 bases from J, the junction kept 7 bases outside the gene matches. The CDR3 bases are TGCGCCAGCAGCCAAGAGGTAGGGACAGGGAGATCACCCCTCCACTTT. Residues: CASSQEVGTGRSPLHF.

The chain uses TRBV19 and TRBJ1-1, with D perhaps TRBD1 (6 bases). This CDR3 is 16 amino acids long. Trimming removed 3 bases at V and 1 base at J, with 15 bases between. In germline, CDR1 is LNHDA, CDR2 SQIVND (reference sequence). CDR3 DNA: TGTGCCAGTAGTATGCGTCAGGGGATGGGGAACACTGAAGCTTTCTTT. Translating gives CASSMRQGMGNTEAFF.

This chain links TRBV6-6 with TRBJ1-2; D not certain. Germline-derived CDR1 and CDR2 are MNHNY and SVGAGI (reference sequence). V lost 0 bases, J lost 4 bases, and 9 bases lay in between. This CDR3 has 14 amino acids. Written as DNA, the CDR3 is TGTGCCAGCAGTTACTCGACACAGATCTATGGCTACACCTTC. This translates into CASSYSTQIYGYTF.

This chain connects TRBV10-3 to TRBJ2-1; D unclear. CDR1 ENHRY and CDR2 SYGVKD come from the germline V gene. V was shortened by 6 bases and J by 6 bases, with 9 bases between the two germline ends. The CDR3 totals 12 residues. CDR3 nucleotide sequence: TGTGCCATCAGCCCGGGTCCCAATGAGCAGTTCTTC. This translates into CAISPGPNEQFF.

The chain carries TRBV11-2 and TRBJ1-2, with 12 bases matching TRBD1. The CDR3 is 16 amino acids. Looked up from germline, CDR1 is SGHAT and CDR2 is FQNNGV. V trimming: 0 bases; J trimming: 7 bases; junction bases outside the gene matches: 6. The CDR3 nucleotides are TGTGCCAGCAGCTTAGAATGGGACAGGGGGCGGTCTGGCTACACCTTC. Its translation: CASSLEWDRGRSGYTF.

The chain recombines TRBV7-9 with TRBJ1-1, with 7 bases identical to TRBD1. CDR1 and CDR2 (germline): SEHNR, FQNEAQ (reference sequence). The CDR3 length is 15 residues. The V and J ends lost 3 bases and 2 bases, in that order; junction bases with no gene match: 6. The CDR3 sequence is CASSFATGVNTEAFF. The CDR3 DNA sequence: TGTGCCAGCAGCTTTGCCACAGGGGTAAACACTGAAGCTTTCTTT.

The chain is built from TRBV28 and TRBJ1-2; 7 bases align to TRBD1. Per germline, CDR1 MDHEN and CDR2 SYDVKM. V was clipped by 4 bases and J by 4 bases; unmatched bases: 12. The CDR3 totals 16 residues. The CDR3 here is CASSSTGQINSYGYTF. The CDR3 nucleotides are TGTGCCAGCAGTTCGACGGGACAGATCAACTCCTATGGCTACACCTTC.

The V gene is TRBV2, the J gene TRBJ2-1, with TRBD1 matching 9 bases. The CDR3 has 17 residues. The germline V gene encodes CDR1 SNHLY and CDR2 FYNNEI. V lost 2 bases and J lost 6; bases outside the gene matches: 11. This CDR3 is CASSEHPTGGLCNEQFF. For the CDR3, the DNA is TGTGCCAGCAGTGAACACCCCACAGGGGGCCTTTGCAATGAGCAGTTCTTC.

The chain has TRBV11-3 and TRBJ1-1; possible D gene TRBD1, 6 bases. This CDR3 spans 11 amino acids. The germline gives CDR1 SGHNT, CDR2 YENEEA. V lost 6 bases and J lost 7, with 9 bases in between. CDR3 bases: TGTGCCAGCAGTTCAGGGGTTGAAGCTTTCTTT. Translated, it gives CASSSGVEAFF.

The V call is TRBV2, the J call TRBJ2-4; 7 bases are shared with TRBD1. The V gene end was trimmed by 5 bases and the J gene end by 0 bases; junction bases not matched to a gene: 7. CDR3 length equals 16 residues. CDR1 is SNHLY and CDR2 is FYNNEI in the germline V gene. The DNA for the CDR3 is TGTGCCAGCAGTACCGGGACAGACCTAGCCAAAAACATTCAGTACTTC. Translation: CASSTGTDLAKNIQYF.

This clone was counted a few times. This chain connects TRBV5-8 to TRBJ1-5; D remains unclear. The CDR3 runs to 14 residues. V lost 7 bases and J lost 0, with 11 bases in between. The germline V gene encodes CDR1 SGHTS and CDR2 YDEGEE. The CDR3 spells CASGRSNSNQPQHF. CDR3 DNA sequence: TGTGCCAGCGGTCGCAGTAATAGCAATCAGCCCCAGCATTTT.

The rearrangement links TRBV19 to TRBJ1-1, with a weak D call TRBD1 (6 bases). With 4 bases removed from V and 1 base from J, the gap between germline ends came to 10 bases. The length of the CDR3 is 14 residues. Per the germline V gene, CDR1 is LNHDA and CDR2 is SQIVND (reference sequence). The CDR3 coding sequence is TGTGCCAGTAGTAGCGGACAGCGGAACACTGAAGCTTTCTTT. Encoded protein: CASSSGQRNTEAFF.

The chain uses TRBV25-1 and TRBJ1-2; a weak D match, TRBD1 (6 bases). Germline CDR1 and CDR2: MGHDK and SYGVNS. Between the trimmed V and J ends, which lost 7 bases and 5 bases, there was a span of 26 bases. The CDR3 totals 17 residues. The CDR3 sequence is CASTAGAGAPSKYGYTF. The CDR3 DNA sequence: TGTGCCAGCACCGCCGGAGCAGGGGCCCCCTCAAAGTATGGCTACACCTTC.

The chain combines TRBV2 with TRBJ1-4; D uncertain. Germline loops: CDR1 SNHLY, CDR2 FYNNEI. V lost 1 base and J lost 0, with 6 bases in between. This CDR3 region has 15 residues. CDR3: CASSEGQATNEKLFF. The DNA for the CDR3 is TGTGCCAGCAGTGAAGGGCAGGCAACTAATGAAAAACTGTTTTTT.

J is TRBJ2-7 and V is TRBV6-6; TRBD2 is a possible D gene (6 bases). This CDR3 is built from 16 residues. Trimming took off 9 bases at V and 0 bases at J, with 21 bases between the two ends. Germline V CDR1 and CDR2: MNHNY, SVGAGI (reference sequence). CDR3 loop: CASLGTSGLSSYEQYF. DNA of the CDR3: TGTGCCAGTCTTGGGACCTCGGGACTGAGCTCCTACGAGCAGTACTTC.

This sequence joins TRBV11-3 and TRBJ1-1; D might be TRBD1 (6 bases). CDR1 and CDR2 (germline): SGHNT, YENEEA. The CDR3 spans 13 residues. Trimming removed 0 bases at V and 5 bases at J, with 7 bases between. This chain's CDR3 is CASSLDQGTEAFF. The CDR3 nucleotides read TGTGCCAGCAGCTTAGATCAGGGGACTGAAGCTTTCTTT.

The rearrangement joins TRBV27 to TRBJ1-6, with D unresolved. Germline loops: CDR1 MNHEY, CDR2 SMNVEV (reference sequence). CDR3 length: 14 amino acids. Between the trimmed V and J ends, which lost 7 bases and 8 bases, there was a span of 15 bases. This chain's CDR3 is CASTLGEGHSPLHF. The CDR3 nucleotides read TGTGCCAGCACCCTTGGGGAGGGCCATTCACCCCTCCACTTT.